This TCR beta chain was identified during a study of cytomegalovirus exposure and HLA in healthy donors. Whole-study results and caveats: Published work reported that the classifier diagnosed cytomegalovirus status with high specificity and sensitivity. Later, an analysis showed that TCR beta chains associated with HLA were more clonally expanded than others that were equally common.

Details on this clone: Its antigen is not identified.

The germline V gene encodes CDR1 KGHSH and CDR2 LQKENI. The CDR3 is 14 residues long. The germline V and J ends were trimmed by 3 bases and 0 bases, with 8 bases remaining between them. Primers: 60 Vbeta forward and 13 Jbeta reverse. Data came from immunoSEQ multiplex PCR; TCRdb stores just in-frame clones and leaves some out. The repertoire includes about 140,000 clones, 76% of them detected once, and over 3% sits in the top ten. This sequence originates from a man aged 35 to 55 in good health and CMV-seronegative. Sequencing was performed on PBMCs. This chain joins TRBV18 and TRBJ1-1, with a tentative D call TRBD1 (5 bases). CDR3 amino acids: CASSPDMVNTEAFF. DNA for the CDR3: TGTGCCAGCTCACCGGACATGGTGAACACTGAAGCTTTCTTT. The full variable domain, in which reference TRBV18 and TRBJ1-1 provide the parts outside the CDR3, is NAGVMQNPRHLVRRRGQEARLRCSPMKGHSHVYWYRQLPEEGLKFMVYLQKENIIDESGMPKERFSAEFPKEGPSILRIQQVVRGDSAAYFCASSPDMVNTEAFFGQGTRLTVV.